This TCR beta chain is from a study of blood T cell repertoires in COVID-19. Whole-study context: From T cells, B-cell-depleted T cells, or PBMCs came the material, which was cDNA or gDNA.

Participants, about 18 to 100 years old, spanned more than 20 US areas. Before being deemed recovered, Cohort 3 donors had two negative PCRs, clearance, or symptom resolution. CDR1 is SGHAT, CDR2 FQNNGV, per germline. V was pared by 3 bases and J by 7 bases, with 5 bases of the junction left unmatched. The CDR3 is 15 amino acids. Authors' processing steps: Amplified reference gene primers provided the basis for estimating nucleated cell counts. The repertoire was sequenced with immunoSEQ multiplex PCR; TCRdb's copy has only in-frame clones and lacks some. The V and J calls and clone size come from that table; D and trimming were worked out from the DNA. The sample includes 400,000 to 500,000 clones, 70% to 90% of them seen just once.

This TCR was sampled from a middle-aged woman who had recovered from COVID-19. Sequenced material: PBMCs or T cells enriched from blood (not recorded which). The chain carries TRBV11-2 and TRBJ1-6; TRBD1 matches at 8 bases. For the CDR3, the DNA is TGTGCCAGCAGCTTCGGACAGGGTGGGAATTCACCCCTCCACTTT. The encoded protein is CASSFGQGGNSPLHF.